Listed below are T cell receptor beta chains from one sample, sequenced in a study of blood T cell repertoires in COVID-19. The protocol was immunoSEQ multiplex PCR, while the TCRdb copy is restricted to in-frame clones and leaves out a portion. The top ten hold roughly 3% of the sample, which has around 200,000 clones, approximately 89% seen once. The specimen was peripheral blood. These TCRs come from a man between 65 and 85 years old with acute or convalescent COVID-19. Each CDR3 is given with its conserved first and last residue. Each record gives: V gene, D gene, J gene, clone size, CDR3 DNA, CDR3 protein. The D gene is left open where the match is weak. The listing skips clone size in some rows; elsewhere it reads once, few, many or a size class.

TRBV7-7	NA	TRBJ2-3	NA	TGTGCCAGCAGCTTAGGCGGGCTAGACACAGATACGCAGTATTTT	CASSLGGLDTDTQYF
TRBV3-1/TRBV3-2	TRBD2	TRBJ2-1	once	TGTGCCAGCAGCTCCCGTGGGGGGGAGCCCTACAATGAGCAGTTCTTC	CASSSRGGEPYNEQFF
TRBV6-5	TRBD1	TRBJ2-7	few	TGTGCCAGCAGTCTTACTCGGACAGGACCCTACGAGCAGTACTTC	CASSLTRTGPYEQYF
TRBV28	NA	TRBJ1-1	NA	TGTGCCAGCAGTTGGGGCAGAGAATACACTGAAGCTTTCTTT	CASSWGREYTEAFF
TRBV4-2	NA	TRBJ1-2	NA	TGTGCCAGCAGCCGAGAGGGCGGGGACTATGGCTACACCTTC	CASSREGGDYGYTF
TRBV18	TRBD1	TRBJ1-4	NA	TGTGCCAGCTCACCCCCCATTGGACAGGGGAGGCTTGAAAATGAAAAACTGTTTTTT	CASSPPIGQGRLENEKLFF
TRBV19	NA	TRBJ2-1	NA	TGTGCCAGTAGTATAGATCGGCTTGGGGGGTCCTACAATGAGCAGTTCTTC	CASSIDRLGGSYNEQFF
TRBV24-1	NA	TRBJ2-5	NA	TGTGCCACCAGTGATGCAGGACACAAAGAGACCCAGTACTTC	CATSDAGHKETQYF
TRBV5-1	TRBD1	TRBJ1-5	NA	TGCGCCAGCAGCAGCGGGACAGGGAACCAGCCCCAGCATTTT	CASSSGTGNQPQHF
TRBV6-2/TRBV6-3	NA	TRBJ2-1	NA	TGTGCCAGCAGTTTGCGGGGTACGGAGCAGTTCTTC	CASSLRGTEQFF
TRBV4-2	TRBD1	TRBJ2-2	NA	TGTGCCAGCAGCCTCCGGGACAGGAACACCGGGGAGCTGTTTTTT	CASSLRDRNTGELFF
TRBV28	TRBD2	TRBJ2-2	NA	TGTGCCAGCAGCCCCCGACTTAGCGGGAGAGGGGAGCTGTTTTTT	CASSPRLSGRGELFF
TRBV19	TRBD1	TRBJ2-5	NA	TGTGCCAGTAGTATTACCCGGACAGGGAACCAAGAGACCCAGTACTTC	CASSITRTGNQETQYF
TRBV9	TRBD1	TRBJ2-7	NA	TGTGCCAGCAGCGCTCGGGACAGATGGGGCGAGCAGTACTTC	CASSARDRWGEQYF
TRBV19	NA	TRBJ1-1	NA	TGTGCCAGTAGTTTCCGCACGCGAGGTGAAGCTTTCTTT	CASSFRTRGEAFF
TRBV12-3/TRBV12-4	NA	TRBJ1-6	NA	TGTGCCAGCCGGACAGATAATAATTCACCCCTCCACTTT	CASRTDNNSPLHF
TRBV2	NA	TRBJ2-3	NA	TGTGCCAGCAGTGAAGCGCGCCTGGGCCCTAGCACAGATACGCAGTATTTT	CASSEARLGPSTDTQYF
TRBV10-2	NA	TRBJ2-2	NA	TGCGCCAGCAATACTAACCTCAGGGAGCTGTTTTTT	CASNTNLRELFF
TRBV28	NA	TRBJ1-2	NA	TGTGCCAGCAGCACAGGGAACTATGGCTACACCTTC	CASSTGNYGYTF
TRBV6-2/TRBV6-3	TRBD1	TRBJ2-1	NA	TGTGCCAGCAGTAGGGACAGCTACAATGAGCAGTTCTTC	CASSRDSYNEQFF
TRBV9	NA	TRBJ2-5	NA	TGTGCCAGCAGCGTAGAGGCAGGGGGGGAGACCCAGTACTTC	CASSVEAGGETQYF
TRBV19	NA	TRBJ1-1	few	TGTGCCAGTAGTATCCGGGGGGGGCCCCCTGAAGCTTTCTTT	CASSIRGGPPEAFF
TRBV14	TRBD1	TRBJ1-5	NA	TGTGCCAGCTCCTCGGGGACAGAGTATAGCAATCAGCCCCAGCATTTT	CASSSGTEYSNQPQHF
TRBV10-3	NA	TRBJ2-3	NA	TGTGCCATCAGTGACTCCGGCACAGATACGCAGTATTTT	CAISDSGTDTQYF
TRBV5-1	NA	TRBJ2-5	NA	TGCGCCAGCAAACCCCAGGGAAGACAAGAGACCCAGTACTTC	CASKPQGRQETQYF
TRBV19	TRBD1	TRBJ1-5	once	TGTGCCAGTAGTGCCGGGACAGGCCCTAGCAATCAGCCCCAGCATTTT	CASSAGTGPSNQPQHF
TRBV4-3	TRBD1	TRBJ1-2	NA	TGCGCCAGCAGCCAAGATAACAGGGGGACGGGTGGCTACACCTTC	CASSQDNRGTGGYTF
TRBV5-6	NA	TRBJ2-1	NA	TGTGCCAGCAGCGCGCGGGGTGGCTCCTACAATGAGCAGTTCTTC	CASSARGGSYNEQFF
TRBV2	TRBD1	TRBJ1-4	NA	TGTGCCAGTAGACAGGGCCCTAATGAAAAACTGTTTTTT	CASRQGPNEKLFF
TRBV3-1/TRBV3-2	NA	TRBJ1-4	NA	TGTGCCAGCAGCCAAGATAGGCGGCTAGACGACGAAAAACTGTTTTTT	CASSQDRRLDDEKLFF
TRBV7-7	NA	TRBJ1-4	NA	TGTGCCAGCAGCCCCCAAGGGGGTAATGAAAAACTGTTTTTT	CASSPQGGNEKLFF
TRBV19	NA	TRBJ1-6	NA	TGTGCCAGTAGTATGTCTGGTATTCGGTCCTATAATTCACCCCTCCACTTT	CASSMSGIRSYNSPLHF
TRBV5-1	NA	TRBJ2-1	NA	TGCGCCAGCAGCTTGGCGTCCCTACTCAATGAGCAGTTCTTC	CASSLASLLNEQFF
TRBV11-2	TRBD1	TRBJ1-2	few	TGTGCCAGCAGCTTAGATCTAGTCATGAGACAGGGGGACCCCTACTATGGCTACACCTTC	CASSLDLVMRQGDPYYGYTF
TRBV7-9	TRBD1	TRBJ2-1	NA	TGTGCCAGCAGCTTAGAGGGGGCACATGAGCAGTTCTTC	CASSLEGAHEQFF
TRBV6-2/TRBV6-3	NA	TRBJ1-3	NA	TGTGCCAGCAGTTACGAGGGCAGATACTCTGGAAACACCATATATTTT	CASSYEGRYSGNTIYF
TRBV5-1	NA	TRBJ1-6	NA	TGCGCCAGCAGCTTGTCCAGTGATTCACCCCTCCACTTT	CASSLSSDSPLHF
TRBV15	TRBD2	TRBJ2-3	once	TGTGCCACCAGCCGGAGGGAGGGGCGAGGCACAGATACGCAGTATTTT	CATSRREGRGTDTQYF
TRBV2	NA	TRBJ2-3	once	TGTGCCAGCAGTTTGGCTACAGATACGCAGTATTTT	CASSLATDTQYF
TRBV6-5	NA	TRBJ1-1	NA	TGTGCCAGCAGTTATGGGTCTTGGGGGCGCGGTTCTGAAGCTTTCTTT	CASSYGSWGRGSEAFF
TRBV5-1	NA	TRBJ2-7	NA	TGCGCCAGCAGCTTGTTTCAATCCAGCTCCTACGAGCAGTACTTC	CASSLFQSSSYEQYF
TRBV12-5	NA	TRBJ2-1	NA	TGTGCTAGTGGTCCAATGGACAGATGGAATGAGCAGTTCTTC	CASGPMDRWNEQFF
TRBV11-2	NA	TRBJ1-3	few	TGTGCCAGCAGCCGACAGGTCCTCTCTGGAAACACCATATATTTT	CASSRQVLSGNTIYF
TRBV30	NA	TRBJ1-2	NA	TGTGCCTGGAGTTTGGGGGCCGGTGGCTACACCTTC	CAWSLGAGGYTF
TRBV5-1	NA	TRBJ1-2	few	TGCGCCAGCAGCTTATTCAGCTATGGCTACACCTTC	CASSLFSYGYTF
TRBV19	TRBD1	TRBJ2-7	NA	TGTGCCAGTAGTTCAAACCGGGACAGAGACTACGAGCAGTACTTC	CASSSNRDRDYEQYF
TRBV28	TRBD1	TRBJ1-4	NA	TGTGCCAGCAGATTGACAGGGGGCTATGAAAAACTGTTTTTT	CASRLTGGYEKLFF
TRBV9	TRBD2	TRBJ2-1	once	TGTGCCAGCAGCGCCCGGACTAGCGGGAGGGAGCAGTTCTTC	CASSARTSGREQFF
TRBV4-3	TRBD1	TRBJ1-5	NA	TGCGCCAGCAGCACCGCCGTGGGGACAGATCAGCCCCAGCATTTT	CASSTAVGTDQPQHF
TRBV18	NA	TRBJ2-7	NA	TGTGCCAGCTCCCCGTCGCAGGGGCTCGAGCAGTACTTC	CASSPSQGLEQYF
TRBV18	NA	TRBJ2-7	NA	TGTGCCAGCTCACCTAACAGGGTCAGGGAGCAGTACTTC	CASSPNRVREQYF
TRBV13	NA	TRBJ1-1	NA	TGTGCCAGCAGCCTCGTGAGGGCTTTCTTT	CASSLVRAFF
TRBV6-2/TRBV6-3	TRBD2	TRBJ2-7	NA	TGTGCCAGCAGTTACGCTAGCGGGGGATACTACGAGCAGTACTTC	CASSYASGGYYEQYF